This T cell receptor beta chain was retrieved from a study of blood T cell repertoires in COVID-19. This CDR3 region has 15 residues. Study processing details: From reference gene primer amplification, estimates of nucleated cell counts were derived. The assay was immunoSEQ multiplex PCR, and TCRdb's table has in-frame clones only and misses some. V, J and clone size are those of that table, while D and trimming were read from the DNA. The sample includes around 200,000 clones, approximately 85% of them seen just once. The sequencing sample was made of peripheral blood. The chain uses TRBV21-1 and TRBJ2-4; the DNA was not used to check the table's D call, TRBD1. TRBV21-1 is a listed pseudogene. This receptor was obtained from a woman aged 80 or older with acute or convalescent COVID-19. The CDR3 is CASSKRAGGINIQYF. The CDR3 DNA reads as TGTGCCAGCAGCAAGAGGGCAGGGGGCATTAACATTCAGTACTTC.